The 20 T cell receptor beta chains listed next were all sequenced from one sample in a study of identical twins. TCRdb re-called the 5' RACE reads with MiXCR, one entry per CDR3 protein. The table records roughly 240,000 distinct CDR3 sequences, approximately 7% of them present only once. A further study also used this sample, focusing on yellow fever vaccine responses in identical twins.

Material: memory (CD45RO+) T cells sorted from blood. The receptors were gathered from a young woman in good health.

This clonotype showed up many times. V usage is TRBV20-1 and J usage is TRBJ2-1; maybe TRBD2 (6 bases). V was trimmed by 1 base and J by 2 bases, leaving 6 bases between them. CDR3 length: 13 amino acids. Looked up from germline, CDR1 is DFQATT and CDR2 is SNEGSKA (reference sequence). The CDR3 DNA reads TGCAGTGCTAGAGCGGGAGCCTACAATGAGCAGTTCTTC. Amino acid sequence: CSARAGAYNEQFF.

This clonotype was recorded many times. The V gene is TRBV4-1, the J gene TRBJ1-3; D call uncertain. The CDR3 is made up of 17 amino acids. Trimming stripped 1 base from V and 4 bases from J, with 17 bases between. Germline CDR1 and CDR2: MGHRA and YSYEKL. The CDR3 here is CASSQVNLVTVGNTIYF. CDR3 nucleotide sequence: TGCGCCAGCAGCCAAGTCAATTTGGTTACCGTCGGAAACACCATATATTTT.

This chain connects TRBV27 to TRBJ1-5; D is unclear. V lost 6 bases to trimming and J lost 7 bases, with 10 bases between them. Germline CDR1 and CDR2: MNHEY and SMNVEV (reference sequence). The CDR3 covers 12 residues. The CDR3 spells CASSPVGQPQHF. Written as DNA, the CDR3 is TGTGCCAGCAGCCCCGTGGGGCAGCCCCAGCATTTT.

In this sample, this clonotype turned up a few times. V gene TRBV6-1 combines with J gene TRBJ2-1; 9 bases are a match to TRBD1. Looked up from germline, CDR1 is MNHNS and CDR2 is SASEGT. This CDR3 has 16 residues. The J segment lost 7 bases and the V segment lost 4 bases, leaving 11 bases of the junction unmatched. The CDR3 DNA follows: TGTGCCAGCAGTGTGACCGGGACAGGGAGTCGAAATGAGCAGTTCTTC. Translation: CASSVTGTGSRNEQFF.

The rearrangement uses TRBV6-5 and TRBJ2-3; D assignment may be TRBD1 or TRBD2 (5 bases each). The CDR3 is 13 residues long. CDR1 and CDR2 (germline): MNHEY, SVGAGI. The germline V and J ends were trimmed by 5 bases and 9 bases, with 15 bases remaining between them. In DNA, the CDR3 is TGTGCCAGCAGTAACCGGGACCCTTCCACGCAGTATTTT. Translated: CASSNRDPSTQYF.

This clonotype was counted ten times or more. The chain joins TRBV12-3 or TRBV12-4 to TRBJ1-2; D possibly corresponds to TRBD1 (6 bases). The CDR3 extends over 13 amino acids. V was pared by 5 bases and J by 2 bases, with 9 bases between. The CDR3 is CASSRQENYGYTF. DNA of the CDR3: TGTGCCAGCAGTCGACAGGAGAACTATGGCTACACCTTC.

This clonotype has ten or more counts. The J gene is TRBJ2-7, the V gene TRBV5-1; D gene ambiguous. The CDR3 is made up of 16 amino acids. V shed 4 bases and J shed 0 bases, with 17 bases lying between them. Germline V gene data show CDR1 as SGHRS and CDR2 as YFSETQ. The CDR3, as DNA: TGCGCCAGCAGCCGGAAGGTGGAGTCCCTCTCCTACGAGCAGTACTTC. This codes for CASSRKVESLSYEQYF.

The rearrangement joins TRBV7-3 to TRBJ2-1; either TRBD1 or TRBD2 may fit D (5 bases each). The V gene lost 10 bases and the J gene lost 0 bases, with 19 bases spanning the gap. This CDR3 region has 16 residues. CDR1 is SGHTA and CDR2 is FQGTGA in the germline V gene. CDR3 region: CATTPRDASSYNEQFF. The CDR3 coding sequence is TGTGCCACAACCCCTAGGGACGCGAGCTCCTACAATGAGCAGTTCTTC. Full variable domain (missing parts from reference TRBV7-3 and TRBJ2-1): GAGVSQTPSNKVTEKGKYVELRCDPISGHTALYWYRQSLGQGPEFLIYFQGTGAADDSGLPNDRFFAVRPEGSVSTLKIQRTERGDSAVYLCATTPRDASSYNEQFFGPGTRLTVL.

This clonotype was counted many times. The rearrangement uses TRBV20-1 and TRBJ1-4; D is ambiguous. The germline CDR1 and CDR2 sequences are DFQATT and SNEGSKA (reference sequence). This CDR3 contains 10 residues. Trimming removed 3 bases from V and 8 bases from J, with 4 bases in between. The CDR3 bases are TGCAGTGCTAGGCGGGAAAAACTGTTTTTT. It encodes CSARREKLFF.

This clonotype was detected many times. CDR3 DNA: TGCGCCAGCAGTGCCCGGGACACAAACACTGAAGCTTTCTTT. Protein sequence: CASSARDTNTEAFF. This chain uses TRBV10-2 with TRBJ1-1; TRBD1 might be the D (6 bases). CDR1 and CDR2 from the germline V gene are WSHSY and SAAADI. The V and J ends lost 4 bases and 2 bases respectively, with 11 bases between them. The CDR3 totals 14 residues.

This clonotype occurred a few times. CDR3 bases: TGCAGTGCTAGTATAGGGTCCTACGAGCAGTACGTC. Its translation: CSASIGSYEQYV. The gene calls are TRBV20-1 and TRBJ2-7; D remains ambiguous. V was cut by 3 bases and J by 1 base, with 7 bases left in between. The CDR3 is 12 amino acids. Germline V CDR1 and CDR2: DFQATT, SNEGSKA (reference sequence).

The chain joins TRBV6-1 to TRBJ1-3, with D possibly being TRBD1 (6 bases). This CDR3 region has 16 residues. The ends were cut back, 4 bases at V and 0 bases at J, with 13 bases in the middle. Germline V gene data show CDR1 as MNHNS and CDR2 as SASEGT. CDR3 nucleotides: TGTGCCAGCAGTGTCGACAGGTCCCGCTCTGGAAACACCATATATTTT. Protein: CASSVDRSRSGNTIYF.

J is TRBJ1-1 and V is TRBV11-2; D may be TRBD1 (6 bases). Germline CDR1 reads SGHAT; CDR2 reads FQNNGV. This CDR3 has 12 residues. V was shortened by 4 bases and J by 11 bases, with 14 bases between the two germline ends. The CDR3 loop is CASSWGGAGAFF. The CDR3 bases are TGTGCCAGCAGCTGGGGGGGGGCAGGCGCTTTCTTT.

This clonotype was recorded at least ten times. The V and J genes are TRBV7-2 and TRBJ2-1, with D uncertain. Germline CDR1 SGHTA, CDR2 FQGNSA. The V and J ends lost 5 bases and 10 bases respectively, with 9 bases between them. The CDR3 has 11 amino acids. The CDR3 sequence: CASSLVVEQFF. CDR3 nucleotides: TGTGCCAGCAGCCTTGTGGTGGAGCAGTTCTTC.

This clonotype was counted between two and nine times. The chain is built from TRBV20-1 and TRBJ2-5, with 7 positions matching TRBD1. The CDR3 is 15 amino acids. CDR1 is DFQATT, CDR2 SNEGSKA, per germline (reference sequence). Unmatched junction bases numbered 10, after V lost 5 bases and J lost 1 base. In nucleotides, the CDR3 is TGCAGTGCTGGCCCTAAGGACAGGCGCCAAGAGACCCAGTACTTC. Translation: CSAGPKDRRQETQYF.

This clonotype has a single count. This chain connects TRBV6-1 to TRBJ2-2; 10 bases agree with TRBD2. Unmatched junction bases numbered 5, after V lost 5 bases and J lost 5 bases. The CDR3 is made up of 15 amino acids. Germline V lookup: CDR1 MNHNS, CDR2 SASEGT. This CDR3 is CASSSGRASTGELFF. The CDR3 DNA sequence: TGTGCCAGCAGTAGCGGGAGGGCGTCAACCGGGGAGCTGTTTTTT.

Points on this clonotype: The germline gene is not matched at one end of the junction; a read error may be the cause. The chain combines TRBV20-1 with TRBJ2-3; the D gene is possibly TRBD2 (5 bases). CDR1 DFQATT and CDR2 SNEGSKA come from the germline V gene (reference sequence). The CDR3 loop spans 16 amino acids. CDR3 in amino acids: CCAPRGLSGRTDTQYF. CDR3 in DNA: TGCTGTGCTCCTCGAGGGCTAAGCGGCCGCACAGATACGCAGTATTTT.

The V call is TRBV24-1, the J call TRBJ2-1; either TRBD1 or TRBD2 may supply D (5 bases each). V dropped 5 bases and J dropped 3 bases, with 16 bases sitting between them. The CDR3 has 16 residues. Germline assignment: CDR1 KGHDR and CDR2 SFDVKD. The chain's CDR3 is CATSGINSGGYNEQFF. In DNA, the CDR3 is TGTGCCACCAGTGGCATAAACAGTGGGGGCTACAATGAGCAGTTCTTC.

In this sample, this clonotype turned up a few times. The J gene is TRBJ2-7, the V gene TRBV6-5; 8 bases line up with TRBD1. The germline gives CDR1 MNHEY, CDR2 SVGAGI. Losses at the gene ends were 3 bases for V and 6 bases for J; bases not matched to a gene: 7. This CDR3 is 14 amino acids long. This CDR3 is CASSYGQGISEQYF. CDR3 DNA sequence: TGTGCCAGCAGTTATGGACAGGGTATCTCCGAGCAGTACTTC.

The gene calls are TRBV24-1 and TRBJ1-6; D is perhaps TRBD1 (5 bases). The V and J ends lost 8 bases and 13 bases respectively, with 17 bases between them. This CDR3 spans 13 amino acids. Germline CDR1 KGHDR, CDR2 SFDVKD. The CDR3 sequence: CATKGRPDGPLHF. CDR3 bases: TGTGCCACCAAGGGGAGGCCCGATGGGCCCCTCCACTTT.